Listed below are T cell receptor beta chains from one sample, sequenced in a study of shared clonotypes between healthy human individuals. The data were produced by immunoSEQ multiplex PCR, yet TCRdb's version contains in-frame clones alone and is incomplete. This repertoire shows around 980,000 clones, approximately 80% found once; its top ten account for 0.5% to 0.65%. Sequencing was carried out using memory CD4+ T cells from PBMCs. Receptors originate from a man younger than 35 in good health. Some clones in this sample may be carry-over from other donors' samples. Both conserved end residues are part of each CDR3. The order of the fields is D gene, clone size, V gene, J gene, CDR3 DNA, CDR3 protein. A D gene is named only where the DNA matches it firmly. Where a row states a size, it is once, few, many or the class of an expanded clone; other rows omit it.

-	-	TRBV30	TRBJ1-4	TGTGCCTGGGGGAGGACAGCGTTTTTTGAAAAACTGTTTTTT	CAWGRTAFFEKLFF
-	few	TRBV7-6	TRBJ1-5	TGTGCCAGCAGCTTCGTGGGACAGCCCCAGCATTTT	CASSFVGQPQHF
-	few	TRBV2	TRBJ2-7	TGTGCCAGCAGTGGAACCAGGAGCTCCTACGAGCAGTACTTC	CASSGTRSSYEQYF
-	-	TRBV30	TRBJ1-2	TGTGCCTGGAGACAGCGGACGGAGGCCTATGGCTACACCTTC	CAWRQRTEAYGYTF
-	-	TRBV10-3	TRBJ2-7	TGTGCCATCAGTGAAGTGTACACAGGAAGCTCCTACGAGCAGTACTTC	CAISEVYTGSSYEQYF
TRBD1	once	TRBV5-1	TRBJ1-1	TGCGCCAGCAGCTCGGGAACAGGGGGCACTGAAGCTTTCTTT	CASSSGTGGTEAFF
TRBD2	-	TRBV2	TRBJ2-1	TGTGCCGATCACGAGCGGGAGAGCTACAATGAGCAGTTCTTC	CADHERESYNEQFF
TRBD1	-	TRBV11-2	TRBJ2-2	TGTGCCAGCAGCTTAGACGACAGGGGGGCGAACACCGGGGAGCTGTTTTTT	CASSLDDRGANTGELFF
TRBD1	-	TRBV28	TRBJ1-1	TGTGCCAGCAGTCGGACAGGGGGCGCGGACACTGAAGCTTTCTTT	CASSRTGGADTEAFF
TRBD2	-	TRBV5-1	TRBJ2-1	TGCGCCAGCAGCTTACAAGCGGGAGGTATGAATGAGCAGTTCTTC	CASSLQAGGMNEQFF
TRBD2	-	TRBV5-6	TRBJ2-5	TGTGCCAGCAGCTTAGCCCCGGGACTAAGGAGGGAGACCCAGTACTTC	CASSLAPGLRRETQYF
-	few	TRBV28	TRBJ2-1	TGTGCCAGCAGTCCCCACTACAATGAGCAGTTCTTC	CASSPHYNEQFF
TRBD1	-	TRBV18	TRBJ1-5	TGTGCCAGCTCGTTAGGGACAGTAGGGGGTCAGCCCCAGCATTTT	CASSLGTVGGQPQHF
-	-	TRBV5-1	TRBJ1-2	TGCGCCAGCAGCTTGGTAGTTTCTGGCATGTCCTATGGCTACACCTTC	CASSLVVSGMSYGYTF
-	-	TRBV28	TRBJ1-1	TGTGCCAGCAGTTTGGTGGGAGGGCTGAACACTGAAGCTTTCTTT	CASSLVGGLNTEAFF
TRBD2	-	TRBV6-5	TRBJ2-1	TGTGCCAGCAGTTTACGGGGCGGGAGGGCAGACAATGAGCAGTTCTTC	CASSLRGGRADNEQFF
-	few	TRBV5-1	TRBJ2-5	TGCGCCAGCAGCTTCACAATCCGGGACGTCGAGACCCAGTACTTC	CASSFTIRDVETQYF
-	-	TRBV6-6	TRBJ1-2	TGTGCCAGCAGTTCCGGGCCCTATGGCTACACCTTC	CASSSGPYGYTF
TRBD2	-	TRBV7-2	TRBJ2-1	TGTGCCAGCAGCTCGAGCGGGGTGGTCAATGAGCAGTTCTTC	CASSSSGVVNEQFF
-	-	TRBV21-1	TRBJ1-5	TGTGCCAGCAGCCAGGGACGCTGCCGGGGAGGACAGCCCCAGCATTTT	CASSQGRCRGGQPQHF
-	-	TRBV6-1	TRBJ2-5	TGTGCCAGCAGTGAGCCCGGACACTCCCCGGAGACCCAGTACTTC	CASSEPGHSPETQYF
-	-	TRBV30	TRBJ2-2	TGTGCCTGGAGTGTAATTAGTGACAGTGTCACCGGGGAGCTGTTTTTT	CAWSVISDSVTGELFF
-	few	TRBV2	TRBJ2-3	TGTGCCAGCGCCCTGGGCGGGACGGAAGATACGCAGTATTTT	CASALGGTEDTQYF
-	many	TRBV6-5	TRBJ1-2	TGTGCCACCAACCGGGACCTCCGAGGCAGTGGCTACACCTTC	CATNRDLRGSGYTF
-	-	TRBV5-1	TRBJ1-2	TGCGCCAGCAGCTCTGGGCCCGGTAGCTATGGCTACACCTTC	CASSSGPGSYGYTF
TRBD2	once	TRBV12-5	TRBJ2-3	TGTGCTAGCTCTAGCGGGAGTGGTTCAGATACGCAGTATTTT	CASSSGSGSDTQYF
-	-	TRBV6-4	TRBJ1-2	TGTGCCAGCAGTACAGAGAAAGGTGGCTACACCTTC	CASSTEKGGYTF